This T cell receptor (beta chain) originates from a study of CD8+CD57+ T cells in acquired aplastic anemia. At the level of the study: Healthy donor CD4+ samples were sequenced to a depth that averaged around 9.9 million reads. Findings and caveats of the study: The same twenty-nine CD8+ CDR3 sequences occurred in patients and in controls.

This CDR3 contains 17 residues. The germline V gene has CDR1 MRHNA and CDR2 SNTAGT. With respect to this clonotype: What it binds is not known. The germline gene is not matched at one end of the junction; a read error may be the cause.

Using genomic DNA as the template, TCR beta VDJ and CDR3 profiling was carried out. TCRdb used MiXCR to reprocess the reads, holding one entry per CDR3 protein. The sample records some 410,000 distinct CDR3 sequences, 65% to 80% being singletons. Sequencing was performed on sorted CD4+, CD8+, or CD8+CD57+ T cells (not recorded which) from PBMCs. The chain carries TRBV6-4 and TRBJ2-3, with 7 bases identical to TRBD2. This receptor was taken from a human donor in good health, serving as a control. The CDR3 loop is CASSDSPTSWGTDAQYF. CDR3 DNA sequence: TGTGCCAGCAGTGACTCACCGACTAGCTGGGGCACAGATGCGCAGTATTTT.